The rows below give T cell receptor beta chains drawn from one sample of a study of shared clonotypes between healthy human individuals. Data came from immunoSEQ multiplex PCR; TCRdb stores just in-frame clones and leaves some out. The repertoire includes hundreds of thousands of clones, around 76% of them detected once, and approximately 12% sits in the top ten. The sequencing sample was made of PBMCs. Receptors were obtained from a middle-aged woman in good health. Some clones in this sample may be carry-over from other donors' samples. Each CDR3 is given with its conserved first and last residue. Each record gives: J gene, V gene, D gene, clone size, CDR3 DNA, CDR3 protein. D genes are given only for firm matches. Rows give clone size only sometimes, using once, few, many, or a class for an expanded clone.

>TRBJ2-7|TRBV29-1|.|.
TGCAGCGCGACGGAGGGCTACGAGCAGTACTTC
CSATEGYEQYF
>TRBJ2-3|TRBV5-1|.|.
TGCGCCAGCAGCTTGGAGGGGGGGTCAGATACGCAGTATTTT
CASSLEGGSDTQYF
>TRBJ2-5|TRBV6-6|.|.
TGTGCCAGCAGTGGGGGGGGCAGGAACCAAGAGACCCAGTACTTC
CASSGGGRNQETQYF
>TRBJ2-1|TRBV29-1|TRBD2|.
TGCAGCGTTGAAGAAGCTAGCGGGGATTACAATGAGCAGTTCTTC
CSVEEASGDYNEQFF
>TRBJ2-6|TRBV7-6|TRBD1|once
TGTGCCAGCAGCTTAGGGACAGGGGGCTCTGGGGCCAACGTCCTGACTTTC
CASSLGTGGSGANVLTF
>TRBJ1-2|TRBV5-6|.|.
TGTGCCAGCAGCTATAAGGGGTATGGCTACACCTTC
CASSYKGYGYTF
>TRBJ1-3|TRBV7-2|.|.
TGTGCCAGCAGCTTACACCTCTCTGGAAACACCATATATTTT
CASSLHLSGNTIYF
>TRBJ2-1|TRBV29-1|.|.
TGCAGCGTTGAAGATCTGGGCGGAGGTGCTATGTGGAATGAGCAGTTCTTC
CSVEDLGGGAMWNEQFF
>TRBJ1-1|TRBV6-5|.|few
TGTGCCAGCAGTTACTTGCCCATGAACACTGAAGCTTTCTTT
CASSYLPMNTEAFF
>TRBJ2-7|TRBV7-2|.|.
TGTGCCAGCAGCTTAGAGTGGCGGGCCGTCTACGAGCAGTACTTC
CASSLEWRAVYEQYF
>TRBJ2-7|TRBV11-2|TRBD2|.
TGTGCCAGCAGCCCCGGGACTAGATACGAGCAGTACTTC
CASSPGTRYEQYF
>TRBJ1-1|TRBV6-5|.|.
TGTGCCAGCAGTTACGGACTCGTGAACACTGAAGCTTTCTTT
CASSYGLVNTEAFF
>TRBJ2-2|TRBV7-3|.|.
TGTGCCAGCAGCACCACGCTTGGGGGAGGTGTCGGGGAGCTGTTTTTT
CASSTTLGGGVGELFF
>TRBJ2-5|TRBV19|TRBD2|.
TGTGCCAGTAGTCCCAGCGGGATACGAGAGACCCAGTACTTC
CASSPSGIRETQYF
>TRBJ2-5|TRBV28|TRBD1|.
TGTGCCAGCAGCTCAACAGGGGGCTTGGAGACCCAGTACTTC
CASSSTGGLETQYF
>TRBJ2-7|TRBV5-1|.|.
TGCGCCAGCCGACCCGGACCAGGGGGGGGCGACGAGCAGTACTTC
CASRPGPGGGDEQYF
>TRBJ2-3|TRBV19|TRBD1|.
TGTGCCAGTAGCCCCCTGAGGCAGGGGGCAGATACGCAGTATTTT
CASSPLRQGADTQYF
>TRBJ2-5|TRBV30|.|.
TGTGCCTGGAGTTTAGGGAGGCAAGAGACCCAGTACTTC
CAWSLGRQETQYF
>TRBJ2-5|TRBV4-2|.|.
TGTGCCAGCAGCCAAGAGGGTACCGGGTCCGGCCTCCAAGAGACCCAGTACTTC
CASSQEGTGSGLQETQYF
>TRBJ1-2|TRBV2|.|.
TGTGCCAGCAGGAGGGGGGAGGTTGGAGGCTACACCTTC
CASRRGEVGGYTF
>TRBJ2-3|TRBV5-1|.|.
TGCGCCAGCAGCTACCGGGACTCCTCAGATACGCAGTATTTT
CASSYRDSSDTQYF
>TRBJ2-5|TRBV6-1|.|.
TGTGCCAGCTCTACAGACAGTTCGGAGACCCAGTACTTC
CASSTDSSETQYF
>TRBJ2-7|TRBV7-9|.|.
TGTGCCAGCAGCTCGCAGGGGTTCGAGCAGTACTTC
CASSSQGFEQYF
>TRBJ1-1|TRBV10-3|TRBD1|once
TGTGCCATCAGCCCACAGGGGCGACACACTGAAGCTTTCTTT
CAISPQGRHTEAFF
>TRBJ1-5|TRBV27|.|.
TGTGCCAGCAGTTTTGACGGGCGCAATCAGCCCCAGCATTTT
CASSFDGRNQPQHF
>TRBJ1-2|TRBV7-2|.|.
TGTGCCAGCAGCTTAGTTCATGGTGGCTACACCTTC
CASSLVHGGYTF
>TRBJ1-2|TRBV5-5|.|many
TGTGCCAGCAGCTACGCGTCGGGACTCTATAACTATGGCTACACCTTC
CASSYASGLYNYGYTF
>TRBJ1-4|TRBV7-2|TRBD1|.
TGTGCCAGCAGCCCTACAGGGGCTGAAAAACTGTTTTTT
CASSPTGAEKLFF
>TRBJ1-2|TRBV30|TRBD1|.
TGTGCCTGGACAGGGGGGAAGAATGTTGGTGGCTACACCTTC
CAWTGGKNVGGYTF
>TRBJ2-3|TRBV19|.|.
TGTGCCAGTAGTCGACGGACGGAGGCCACAGATACGCAGTATTTT
CASSRRTEATDTQYF
>TRBJ1-2|TRBV16|TRBD1|few
TGTGCCAGCAGCCAAGACCTGGGACAGGGGAAATATGGCTACACCTTC
CASSQDLGQGKYGYTF
>TRBJ1-1|TRBV11-2|TRBD1|.
TGTGCCAGCAGCTTAGATCTTGGGACAGCTAACACTGAAGCTTTCTTT
CASSLDLGTANTEAFF
>TRBJ1-1|TRBV28|.|.
TGTGCCAGCAGCTTAAGAGACAAACGGGGGGAAGCTTTCTTT
CASSLRDKRGEAFF
>TRBJ1-1|TRBV7-2|TRBD1|.
TGTGCCAGCAGCCCTAGACAGGGTTCGGCAGCTTTCTTT
CASSPRQGSAAFF
>TRBJ2-4|TRBV7-2|.|.
TGTGCCAGCAGCCTCGTCAGGCATCTAGCCAAAAACATTCAGTACTTC
CASSLVRHLAKNIQYF
>TRBJ1-1|TRBV7-9|.|.
TGTGCCAGCAGCGCTAGTGGCGACAGTAGATACCCCGAAGCTTTCTTT
CASSASGDSRYPEAFF
>TRBJ2-7|TRBV29-1|.|.
TGCAGCGTTGAAGGCCTGGGGACGGGGAGCTACGAGCAGTACTTC
CSVEGLGTGSYEQYF
>TRBJ2-2|TRBV29-1|TRBD1|.
TGCAGCGCATATCCGGGACAGACCACCGGGGAGCTGTTTTTT
CSAYPGQTTGELFF
>TRBJ2-7|TRBV4-1|TRBD1|.
TGCGCCAGCAGCAGGCCCGGGACAGGGTCTTACGAGCAGTACTTC
CASSRPGTGSYEQYF
>TRBJ2-7|TRBV10-3|.|.
TGTGCCAGTGGGAGAACCAACTACGAGCAGTACTTC
CASGRTNYEQYF
>TRBJ2-1|TRBV11-3|.|.
TGTGCCAGCAGCTCACGGGTTAGCTCCTACAATGAGCAGTTCTTC
CASSSRVSSYNEQFF
>TRBJ1-1|TRBV7-2|.|few
TGTGCCAGCAGCGAACAGGGAGAATACACTGAAGCTTTCTTT
CASSEQGEYTEAFF
>TRBJ2-7|TRBV20-1|.|.
TGCAGTGCTAGACTCGACGAGCAGTACTTC
CSARLDEQYF
>TRBJ2-1|TRBV11-1|.|.
TGTGCCAGCAACTCCGGGGCGCGAGATGAGCAGTTCTTC
CASNSGARDEQFF
>TRBJ2-7|TRBV6-1|TRBD2|.
TGTGCCAGCAGCCTCGACGGGAGGAACTACGAGCAGTACTTC
CASSLDGRNYEQYF
>TRBJ2-7|TRBV6-1|TRBD2|.
TGTGCCAGCAGTGTAGTGTGGGGACTAGCTTTTTACGAGCAGTACTTC
CASSVVWGLAFYEQYF
>TRBJ2-7|TRBV6-1|TRBD2|.
TGTGCCAGCAGTGAATTGGGACCGGGAGGTTACGAGCAGTACTTC
CASSELGPGGYEQYF
>TRBJ2-7|TRBV5-1|.|once
TGCGCCAGCAGCTTGGCCTCGGGACAAATCTACGAGCAGTACTTC
CASSLASGQIYEQYF
>TRBJ2-5|TRBV18|TRBD2|.
TGTGCCAGCTCACCACTGCGGACTAGCCGTGGGGGAGAGGAGACCCAGTACTTC
CASSPLRTSRGGEETQYF
>TRBJ1-5|TRBV6-5|TRBD1|.
TGTGCCAGCAGACGAGACAGGGGGGACAATCAGCCCCAGCATTTT
CASRRDRGDNQPQHF